Included here is one TCR beta chain sequence, with context. Survey-level resolution applied to immunoSEQ assay v3.0. Using immunoSEQ multiplex PCR, the repertoire was profiled, and TCRdb retains in-frame clones only, with some absent. The sample lists 42,000 or so clones; 70% to 90% were seen once. Germline loops: CDR1 ENHRY, CDR2 SYGVKD. V dropped 3 bases and J dropped 0 bases, with 9 bases sitting between them. This CDR3 is built from 15 residues. These data originate in a study of long-term antiretroviral therapy in people with HIV. Sequenced material: unsorted PBMCs, taken 1.2 years after starting antiretroviral therapy. V is TRBV10-3 and J is TRBJ1-5; TRBD1 might be the D (6 bases). The clonotype originates from a woman between 50 and 59 years old with HIV. CDR3 bases: TGTGCCATCAGTGAAGGACAGTATAGCAATCAGCCCCAGCATTTT. Encoded protein: CAISEGQYSNQPQHF.